This T cell receptor (beta chain) was recorded in a study of CD8 T cells in ankylosing spondylitis. This clonotype was recorded many times. Its antigen is not identified. CDR3 length: 14 amino acids. V lost 4 bases to trimming and J lost 3 bases, with 10 bases between them. CDR1 and CDR2 from the germline V gene are MNHNS and SASEGT. Making the TCR beta libraries involved quantitative 5'-RACE with molecular barcodes. MiXCR was run by TCRdb on the 5' RACE reads, yielding one entry per CDR3 protein. The data contain 300,000 to 350,000 distinct CDR3 sequences, around 20% of them singletons. Regarding the study as a whole: Blood from ankylosing spondylitis patients appeared to carry a characteristic roughly 8-variant TCR beta motif. Disease-linked clones bore a CD8+ phenotype and were relatively rare in peripheral blood. Significantly higher representation of disease-linked clones was reported for matched ankylosing spondylitis synovial fluid.

The sequence was obtained from a female donor with ankylosing spondylitis or in good health (not recorded which). Material for sequencing was blood, either unsorted or a sorted T cell fraction (not recorded which). The V gene is TRBV6-1, the J gene TRBJ1-3, with a tentative D call TRBD1 (5 bases). The CDR3 loop is CASSAGIFGNTIYF. For the CDR3, the DNA is TGTGCCAGCAGTGCAGGGATTTTTGGAAACACCATATATTTT.